The rows below give T cell receptor beta chains drawn from one sample of a study of pediatric ulcerative colitis. Profiling relied on immunoSEQ multiplex PCR, and the TCRdb table lists in-frame clones only, not all of them. The sample shows 20,000 or so clones, about two thirds of them seen only once. The sample was gut tissue. The receptors stem from a boy younger than 18 with severe ulcerative colitis. Each CDR3 is given with its conserved first and last residue. Fields, in order: D gene, V gene, clone size, J gene, CDR3 DNA, CDR3 protein. D genes are given only for firm matches. Clone sizes are given selectively: once, few, many, or a class where the clone is expanded.

D gene: -
V gene: TRBV4-1
clone size: -
J gene: TRBJ1-2
CDR3 DNA: TGCGCCAGCAGCCCCGGATGGATGGACCTCTATGGCTACACCTTC
CDR3 protein: CASSPGWMDLYGYTF

D gene: -
V gene: TRBV30
clone size: -
J gene: TRBJ1-1
CDR3 DNA: TGTGCCTGGAGAAACCTGAACACTGAAGCTTTCTTT
CDR3 protein: CAWRNLNTEAFF

D gene: TRBD1
V gene: TRBV2
clone size: -
J gene: TRBJ2-2
CDR3 DNA: TGTGCCAGCAAGTTGGGTGCAGGACAGGGGACCGGGGAGCTGTTTTTT
CDR3 protein: CASKLGAGQGTGELFF

D gene: TRBD1
V gene: TRBV5-1
clone size: -
J gene: TRBJ1-1
CDR3 DNA: TGCGCCAGCAGACGGAGACAGGGTTTTACTGAAGCTTTCTTT
CDR3 protein: CASRRRQGFTEAFF

D gene: -
V gene: TRBV11-3
clone size: medium-sized
J gene: TRBJ2-7
CDR3 DNA: TGTGCCAGCAGCTCCGGGCCGGACTACGAGCAGTACTTC
CDR3 protein: CASSSGPDYEQYF

D gene: -
V gene: TRBV10-2
clone size: -
J gene: TRBJ2-1
CDR3 DNA: TGCGCCAGCAGTGAGGGGGGTAGCTCCTACAATGAGCAGTTCTTC
CDR3 protein: CASSEGGSSYNEQFF

D gene: TRBD2
V gene: TRBV7-8
clone size: -
J gene: TRBJ2-3
CDR3 DNA: TGTGCCAGCAGCTTACTGACCGCGGGGGACACAGATACGCAGTATTTT
CDR3 protein: CASSLLTAGDTDTQYF

D gene: -
V gene: TRBV11-2
clone size: -
J gene: TRBJ2-5
CDR3 DNA: TGTGCCAGCAGCTTTGGGGAGACCCAGTACTTC
CDR3 protein: CASSFGETQYF

D gene: -
V gene: TRBV5-1
clone size: once
J gene: TRBJ2-1
CDR3 DNA: TGCGCCAGCAGCTTGGCCCTAGCAGTTAATGAGCAGTTCTTC
CDR3 protein: CASSLALAVNEQFF

D gene: -
V gene: TRBV2
clone size: once
J gene: TRBJ2-3
CDR3 DNA: TGTGCCAGCAGTGCCCCGGATACGCAGTATTTT
CDR3 protein: CASSAPDTQYF

D gene: -
V gene: TRBV2
clone size: -
J gene: TRBJ2-5
CDR3 DNA: TGTGCCAGCAAGTCGACCTGGGGGACGGAGACCCAGTACTTC
CDR3 protein: CASKSTWGTETQYF

D gene: -
V gene: TRBV5-1
clone size: -
J gene: TRBJ1-1
CDR3 DNA: TGCGCCAGCAGCGGGAGCAGGGTTGTGGACACTGAAGCTTTCTTT
CDR3 protein: CASSGSRVVDTEAFF

D gene: TRBD2
V gene: TRBV6-4
clone size: few
J gene: TRBJ2-3
CDR3 DNA: TGTGCCAGCAGTGACGGGGGGGGAGAGACAGATACGCAGTATTTT
CDR3 protein: CASSDGGGETDTQYF

D gene: -
V gene: TRBV6-5
clone size: few
J gene: TRBJ2-2
CDR3 DNA: TGTGCCAGCAGTCGGGGGCGCACCGGGGAGCTGTTTTTT
CDR3 protein: CASSRGRTGELFF

D gene: -
V gene: TRBV4-1
clone size: -
J gene: TRBJ1-1
CDR3 DNA: TGCGCCAGCAGCCAGGGGAGGGCGACCCAGAACACTGAAGCTTTCTTT
CDR3 protein: CASSQGRATQNTEAFF

D gene: -
V gene: TRBV5-1
clone size: -
J gene: TRBJ2-7
CDR3 DNA: TGCGCCAGCAGCGCTGGACTGGGGGCTTCCTACGAGCAGTACTTC
CDR3 protein: CASSAGLGASYEQYF

D gene: TRBD1
V gene: TRBV18
clone size: -
J gene: TRBJ1-2
CDR3 DNA: TGTGCCAGCTCACCTACTCAAATCGGGACAGGGCACTCTAACTATGGCTACACCTTC
CDR3 protein: CASSPTQIGTGHSNYGYTF

D gene: TRBD2
V gene: TRBV25-1
clone size: -
J gene: TRBJ2-7
CDR3 DNA: TGTGCCAGCAGTGTAGAGCGGGGGGCCTACGAGCAGTACTTC
CDR3 protein: CASSVERGAYEQYF

D gene: -
V gene: TRBV7-2
clone size: -
J gene: TRBJ2-2
CDR3 DNA: TGTGCCAGCAGCTTAGCCTTTGGGGGCACCGGGGAGCTGTTTTTT
CDR3 protein: CASSLAFGGTGELFF

D gene: -
V gene: TRBV19
clone size: -
J gene: TRBJ1-5
CDR3 DNA: TGTGCCAGCACGACAGTACACAATCAGCCCCAGCATTTT
CDR3 protein: CASTTVHNQPQHF

D gene: TRBD1
V gene: TRBV5-1
clone size: -
J gene: TRBJ1-2
CDR3 DNA: TGCGCCAGCAGCACGGACGTCGGGACAGGGGTAGGCTACACCTTC
CDR3 protein: CASSTDVGTGVGYTF

D gene: -
V gene: TRBV28
clone size: -
J gene: TRBJ1-5
CDR3 DNA: TGTGCCAGCAGTCGCACCCTCGACGCGCGCCAGCCCCAGCATTTT
CDR3 protein: CASSRTLDARQPQHF

D gene: -
V gene: TRBV18
clone size: -
J gene: TRBJ2-1
CDR3 DNA: TGTGCCAGCTCACTACGCTACAATGAGCAGTTCTTC
CDR3 protein: CASSLRYNEQFF

D gene: -
V gene: TRBV6-5
clone size: -
J gene: TRBJ2-7
CDR3 DNA: TGTGCCAGCAGTTACAACAGTGAGTCGGACGAGCAGTACTTC
CDR3 protein: CASSYNSESDEQYF

D gene: -
V gene: TRBV5-1
clone size: -
J gene: TRBJ2-3
CDR3 DNA: TGCGCCAGCAGCTTGGTGCCAGGGGAGAGGACGCAGTATTTT
CDR3 protein: CASSLVPGERTQYF

D gene: TRBD1
V gene: TRBV18
clone size: -
J gene: TRBJ2-7
CDR3 DNA: TGTGCCAGCTCACCCGGGACAGGGTCCTACGAGCAGTACTTC
CDR3 protein: CASSPGTGSYEQYF

D gene: -
V gene: TRBV20-1
clone size: -
J gene: TRBJ1-1
CDR3 DNA: TGCAGTCCAGAGAAGGGTGAAGCTTTCTTT
CDR3 protein: CSPEKGEAFF

D gene: -
V gene: TRBV7-2
clone size: -
J gene: TRBJ2-5
CDR3 DNA: TGTGCCAGCAGCTTAGGCAGTTTAGAGACCCAGTACTTC
CDR3 protein: CASSLGSLETQYF

D gene: TRBD1
V gene: TRBV19
clone size: once
J gene: TRBJ1-1
CDR3 DNA: TGTGCCAGTAGTGGACAGGGGAACACTGAAGCTTTCTTT
CDR3 protein: CASSGQGNTEAFF

D gene: TRBD1
V gene: TRBV5-5
clone size: -
J gene: TRBJ1-2
CDR3 DNA: TGTGCCAGTACACCCCGGGACAGGGGTTCCCGCTACACCTTC
CDR3 protein: CASTPRDRGSRYTF

D gene: TRBD1
V gene: TRBV5-1
clone size: -
J gene: TRBJ2-7
CDR3 DNA: TGCGCCAGCAGCTACCCAACCGGGACAGGGAACTCCTACGAGCAGTACTTC
CDR3 protein: CASSYPTGTGNSYEQYF

D gene: TRBD2
V gene: TRBV2
clone size: -
J gene: TRBJ2-1
CDR3 DNA: TGTGCCAGCAGGCTCCCGCTAGCGGGGAGTAGAAATGAGCAGTTCTTC
CDR3 protein: CASRLPLAGSRNEQFF

D gene: -
V gene: TRBV9
clone size: -
J gene: TRBJ1-3
CDR3 DNA: TGTGCCAGCAGTGCCGGGAGTCCTGGAAACACCATATATTTT
CDR3 protein: CASSAGSPGNTIYF

D gene: -
V gene: TRBV4-1
clone size: -
J gene: TRBJ1-5
CDR3 DNA: TGCGCCAGCAGCCAAGATCAGGCCAATCAGCCCCAGCATTTT
CDR3 protein: CASSQDQANQPQHF

D gene: -
V gene: TRBV7-2
clone size: once
J gene: TRBJ2-7
CDR3 DNA: TGTGCCAGCAGCTCTAGGGGTCACGAGCAGTACTTC
CDR3 protein: CASSSRGHEQYF

D gene: -
V gene: TRBV11-2
clone size: medium-sized
J gene: TRBJ1-3
CDR3 DNA: TGTGCCAGCAGCCCCGGACTCGCCTTAGGAAACACCATATATTTT
CDR3 protein: CASSPGLALGNTIYF

D gene: -
V gene: TRBV6-6
clone size: once
J gene: TRBJ1-3
CDR3 DNA: TGTGCCAGCGGAAGCGACTCTGGAAACACCATATATTTT
CDR3 protein: CASGSDSGNTIYF

D gene: TRBD1
V gene: TRBV25-1
clone size: few
J gene: TRBJ2-2
CDR3 DNA: TGTGCCAGCAGAAAGACAGGGTCCACCGGGGAGCTGTTTTTT
CDR3 protein: CASRKTGSTGELFF

D gene: -
V gene: TRBV6-1
clone size: -
J gene: TRBJ2-6
CDR3 DNA: TGTGCCAGCAGTGATGGGGGGAGGTCCTCTGGGGCCAACGTCCTGACTTTC
CDR3 protein: CASSDGGRSSGANVLTF

D gene: TRBD1
V gene: TRBV5-8
clone size: -
J gene: TRBJ1-5
CDR3 DNA: TGTGCCAGCAGCTTGGGACAGGGGGAGGCCCAGCCCCAGCATTTT
CDR3 protein: CASSLGQGEAQPQHF